What follows is one T cell receptor beta chain and its context. These data come from a study of T cells and copy number aberrations in small-cell lung cancer. Sequencing was performed with immunoSEQ multiplex PCR; in TCRdb, only in-frame clones are kept and a portion is missing. This table has about 2,600 clones, roughly 80% appearing once. The sequenced sample was normal tissue next to the tumor. This sequence was found in a man between 35 and 55 years old with small cell lung cancer.

As DNA, the CDR3 is TGTGCTAGTGGTTTGGTACCGGGGACTAGCGGGAGGAGCTCCTACAATGAGCAGTTCTTC. It encodes CASGLVPGTSGRSSYNEQFF. This chain joins TRBV12-5 and TRBJ2-1; TRBD2 matches at 15 bases. This CDR3 spans 20 amino acids. Germline V lookup: CDR1 LGHNT, CDR2 FRNRAP. The V segment lost 0 bases and the J segment 0 bases; nucleotides outside the gene matches: 6.